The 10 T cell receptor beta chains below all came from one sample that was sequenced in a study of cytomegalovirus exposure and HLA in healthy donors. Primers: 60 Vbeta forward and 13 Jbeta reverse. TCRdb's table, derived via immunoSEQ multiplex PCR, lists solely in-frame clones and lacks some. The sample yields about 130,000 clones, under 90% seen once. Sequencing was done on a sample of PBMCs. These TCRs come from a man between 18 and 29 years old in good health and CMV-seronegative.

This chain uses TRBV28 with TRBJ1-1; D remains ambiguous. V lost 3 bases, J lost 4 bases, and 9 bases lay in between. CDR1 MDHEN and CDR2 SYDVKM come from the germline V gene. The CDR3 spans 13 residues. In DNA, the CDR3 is TGTGCCAGCAGTTTTAGAGGGCCCACTGAAGCTTTCTTT. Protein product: CASSFRGPTEAFF. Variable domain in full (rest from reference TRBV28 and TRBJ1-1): DVKVTQSSRYLVKRTGEKVFLECVQDMDHENMFWYRQDPGLGLRLIYFSYDVKMKEKGDIPEGYSVSREKKERFSLILESASTNQTSMYLCASSFRGPTEAFFGQGTRLTVV.

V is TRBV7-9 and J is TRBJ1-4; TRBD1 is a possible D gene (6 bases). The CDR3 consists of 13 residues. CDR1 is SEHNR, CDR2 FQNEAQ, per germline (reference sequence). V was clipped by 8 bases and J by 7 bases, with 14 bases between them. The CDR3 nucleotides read TGTGCCAGCCCTTGGCAGGGGAGTGAAAAACTGTTTTTT. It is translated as CASPWQGSEKLFF.

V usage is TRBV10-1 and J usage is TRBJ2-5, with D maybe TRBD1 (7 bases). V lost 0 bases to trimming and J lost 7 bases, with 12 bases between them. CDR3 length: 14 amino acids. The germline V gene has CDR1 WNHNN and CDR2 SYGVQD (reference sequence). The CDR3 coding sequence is TGCGCCAGCAGTGAGTCGGTCCAGGGGGGGACCCAGTACTTC. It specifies CASSESVQGGTQYF.

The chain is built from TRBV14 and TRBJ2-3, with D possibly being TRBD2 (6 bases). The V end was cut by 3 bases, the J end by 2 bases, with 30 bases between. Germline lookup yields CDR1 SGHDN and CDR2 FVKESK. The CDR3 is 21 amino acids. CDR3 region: CASSHILRFSHSGSNTDTQYF. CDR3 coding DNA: TGTGCCAGCAGCCACATTTTACGTTTTTCGCATAGCGGTTCGAACACAGATACGCAGTATTTT.

The DNA for the CDR3 is TGTGCCAGCAGCGTAGAGTCAGGGGGTGCTTCACCCCTCCACTTT. Translated, it gives CASSVESGGASPLHF. The chain couples TRBV9 to TRBJ1-6, with 7 bases that match TRBD1. The CDR3 has 15 amino acids. V was clipped by 0 bases and J by 9 bases; unmatched bases: 6. Germline values: CDR1 SGDLS, CDR2 YYNGEE.

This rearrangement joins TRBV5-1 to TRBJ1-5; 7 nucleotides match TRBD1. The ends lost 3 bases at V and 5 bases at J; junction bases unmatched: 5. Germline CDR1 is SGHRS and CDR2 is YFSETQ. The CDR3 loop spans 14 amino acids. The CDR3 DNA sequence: TGCGCCAGCAGCTCGGGACAGAGAGATCAGCCCCAGCATTTT. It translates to CASSSGQRDQPQHF. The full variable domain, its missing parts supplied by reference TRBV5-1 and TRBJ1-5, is KAGVTQTPRYLIKTRGQQVTLSCSPISGHRSVSWYQQTPGQGLQFLFEYFSETQRNKGNFPGRFSGRQFSNSRSEMNVSTLELGDSALYLCASSSGQRDQPQHFGDGTRLSIL.

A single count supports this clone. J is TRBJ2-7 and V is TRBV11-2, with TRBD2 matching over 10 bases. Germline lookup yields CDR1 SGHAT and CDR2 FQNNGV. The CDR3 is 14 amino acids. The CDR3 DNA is TGTGCCAGCAGCTTAGGGGTCGGGACTAGCGCGTATAAAGTC. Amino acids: CASSLGVGTSAYKV.

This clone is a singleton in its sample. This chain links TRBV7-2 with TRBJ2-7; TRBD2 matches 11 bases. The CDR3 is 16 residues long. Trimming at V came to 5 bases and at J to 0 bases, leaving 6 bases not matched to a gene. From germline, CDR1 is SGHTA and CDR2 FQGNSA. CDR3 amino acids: CASSPSTSGSSYEQYF. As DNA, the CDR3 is TGTGCCAGCAGCCCAAGTACTAGCGGGAGCTCCTACGAGCAGTACTTC.

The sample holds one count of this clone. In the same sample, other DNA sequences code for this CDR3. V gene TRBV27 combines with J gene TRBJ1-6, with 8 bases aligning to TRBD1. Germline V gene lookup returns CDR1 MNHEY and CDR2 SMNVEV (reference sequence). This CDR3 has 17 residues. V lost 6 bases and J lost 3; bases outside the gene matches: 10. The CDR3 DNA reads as TGTGCCAGCAGCTCCCCGGGACAGGCGAACTATAATTCACCCCTCCACTTT. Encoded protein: CASSSPGQANYNSPLHF.

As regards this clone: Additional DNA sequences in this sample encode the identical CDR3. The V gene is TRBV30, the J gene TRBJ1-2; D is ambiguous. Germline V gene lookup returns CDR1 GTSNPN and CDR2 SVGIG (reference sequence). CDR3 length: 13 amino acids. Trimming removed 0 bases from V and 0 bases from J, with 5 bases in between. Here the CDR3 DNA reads TGTGCCTGGAGTGTGGAGGCTAACTATGGCTACACCTTC. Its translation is CAWSVEANYGYTF.